These 12 T cell receptor beta chains came from one sample sequenced in a study of T cell responses to AZD1222 COVID-19 vaccine. The repertoire was sequenced with immunoSEQ multiplex PCR; TCRdb's copy has only in-frame clones and lacks some. The repertoire holds some 150,000 clones, roughly nine tenths seen once, with more than 3% in the top ten. The input for sequencing was peripheral blood, taken on day 0 of AZD1222 vaccination. Every receptor here comes from an adult in good health.

The rearrangement links TRBV7-9 to TRBJ2-7, with no clear D. Between the trimmed V and J ends, which lost 9 bases and 5 bases, there was a span of 11 bases. In germline, CDR1 is SEHNR, CDR2 FQNEAQ (reference sequence). CDR3 size: 11 residues. The CDR3 spells CASSRADEQYF. CDR3 sequence (DNA): TGTGCCAGTTCACGGGCGGACGAGCAGTACTTC.

The rearrangement links TRBV10-3 to TRBJ1-2; D may be TRBD1 (6 bases). The germline V gene encodes CDR1 ENHRY and CDR2 SYGVKD. Trimming stripped 3 bases from V and 3 bases from J, with 14 bases between. The length of the CDR3 is 15 residues. CDR3 loop: CAISEGGTGDYGYTF. In DNA form, the CDR3 reads TGTGCCATCAGTGAAGGGGGAACAGGAGACTATGGCTACACCTTC.

This clone was observed a single time. The V call is TRBV11-2, the J call TRBJ1-4, with no clear D. The CDR3 spans 13 residues. V was trimmed by 3 bases and J by 13 bases, leaving 15 bases between them. Germline V gene sequence: CDR1 SGHAT, CDR2 FQNNGV. The CDR3 nucleotides are TGTGCCAGCAGCTTTCAGGCCCAGTTTTTACTGTTTTTT. Translation gives CASSFQAQFLLFF.

V usage is TRBV29-1 and J usage is TRBJ1-2; 8 bases fit TRBD1. Germline CDR1 SQVTM, CDR2 ANQGSEA. V trimming: 4 bases; J trimming: 8 bases; junction bases outside the gene matches: 6. The CDR3 loop spans 12 amino acids. The CDR3 here is CSVGAGGTGYTF. The DNA of the CDR3 is TGCAGCGTTGGGGCAGGGGGCACGGGCTACACCTTC.

The V gene is TRBV11-2, the J gene TRBJ2-1; 8 bases agree with TRBD2. CDR3 length equals 16 residues. The germline gives CDR1 SGHAT, CDR2 FQNNGV. The J segment lost 4 bases and the V segment lost 4 bases, leaving 9 bases of the junction unmatched. CDR3 nucleotide sequence: TGTGCCAGCAGCTCCGCAGGCGGGGGGACTTACAATGAGCAGTTCTTC. It is translated as CASSSAGGGTYNEQFF.

The rearrangement links TRBV6-4 to TRBJ2-1; a possible D gene is TRBD2 (5 bases). The CDR3 totals 15 residues. V was pared by 3 bases and J by 4 bases, with 13 bases between. Germline CDR1 reads MRHNA; CDR2 reads SNTAGT. In DNA form, the CDR3 reads TGTGCCAGCAGTGAGGGTACCGGGAAGTACAATGAGCAGTTCTTC. Translation gives CASSEGTGKYNEQFF.

The rearrangement links TRBV7-9 to TRBJ2-3; TRBD2 matches at 9 bases. The CDR3 spans 17 residues. Per the germline V gene, CDR1 is SEHNR and CDR2 is FQNEAQ (reference sequence). After removal of 0 bases from V and 6 bases from J, the junction contained 10 bases not matched to a gene. CDR3 sequence reads: CASSLASGSGGQDTQYF. The CDR3 DNA follows: TGTGCCAGCAGCTTAGCCTCGGGAAGCGGGGGGCAGGATACGCAGTATTTT.

The chain links TRBV11-2 to TRBJ1-1, with unresolved D. The V end lost 7 bases, the J end lost 1 base, and 10 bases lay between the germline ends. The CDR3 is 13 amino acids. Germline V gene sequence: CDR1 SGHAT, CDR2 FQNNGV. In nucleotides, the CDR3 is TGTGCCAGCAAGAAGGAGGGGAACACTGAAGCTTTCTTT. Protein: CASKKEGNTEAFF.

The chain has TRBV11-3 and TRBJ2-1; TRBD2 matches at 9 bases. V trimming: 5 bases; J trimming: 5 bases; junction bases outside the gene matches: 4. This CDR3 contains 14 residues. Germline values: CDR1 SGHNT, CDR2 YENEEA. CDR3 coding DNA: TGTGCCAGCAGCCCGGGACTAGCCCACAATGAGCAGTTCTTC. This codes for CASSPGLAHNEQFF.

V usage is TRBV30 and J usage is TRBJ2-7, with 8 bases that match TRBD2. The CDR3 is made up of 13 amino acids. CDR1 is GTSNPN and CDR2 is SVGIG in the germline V gene (reference sequence). V lost 5 bases to trimming and J lost 2 bases; unmatched junction nucleotides: 5. The DNA of the CDR3 is TGTGCCTGGGAGCGGGAGCGAGCCTACGAGCAGTACTTC. This encodes CAWERERAYEQYF.

In this sample, this clone turned up once. The chain is built from TRBV11-3 and TRBJ2-3; D is perhaps TRBD1 or TRBD2 (5 bases each). Per the germline V gene, CDR1 is SGHNT and CDR2 is YENEEA. V was trimmed by 2 bases and J by 0 bases, leaving 6 bases between them. CDR3 length equals 14 residues. The CDR3 is CASSLWGSTDTQYF. The CDR3, as DNA: TGTGCCAGCAGCTTATGGGGGAGCACAGATACGCAGTATTTT.

The chain employs TRBV7-2 and TRBJ2-5, with TRBD2 identical over 9 bases. The germline V gene encodes CDR1 SGHTA and CDR2 FQGNSA. This CDR3 spans 15 amino acids. V was pared by 5 bases and J by 4 bases, with 8 bases of the junction left unmatched. The CDR3 bases are TGTGCCAGCAGCCGCGGGACTAGCATAGGAGAGACCCAGTACTTC. Its protein product is CASSRGTSIGETQYF.